This entry lists 21 T cell receptor beta chains sequenced from one sample in a study of regulatory T cells in long-lasting Graves disease. Time point here: newly diagnosed GD, antithyroid drugs for less than 3 months. With RNA extracted from PBMCs as input, the TCR library was made. Arm-PCR of CDR3 regions and iRepertoire HTBI primers were used to build TCR beta libraries. TCRdb reprocessed the multiplex PCR reads via MiXCR and lists one record per CDR3 protein. The data contain about 420,000 distinct CDR3 sequences, about 17% of them singletons. These data also featured in a second study, about T cells in Graves' hyperthyroidism and ophthalmopathy.

The material sequenced was peripheral blood mononuclear cells (PBMCs), taken at new diagnosis, from a patient treated with antithyroid drugs. The receptors here all came from a woman between 18 and 29 years old with Graves disease.

The V and J genes are TRBV20-1 and TRBJ2-4; D is possibly TRBD1 or TRBD2 (5 bases each). Germline lookup yields CDR1 DFQATT and CDR2 SNEGSKA (reference sequence). With 6 bases removed from V and 3 bases from J, the gap between germline ends came to 12 bases. This CDR3 contains 13 residues. CDR3 nucleotides: TGCAGTGCCTTACTAGGGGACAAAAACATTCAGTACTTC. This translates into CSALLGDKNIQYF.

This clonotype has a handful of counts. A single base separates this from a much larger clone, so it may be a read error. The rearrangement links TRBV2 to TRBJ2-1; D possibly corresponds to TRBD1 (6 bases). Deletions cut 4 bases from V and 15 bases from J, with 13 bases between. The germline V gene encodes CDR1 SNHLY and CDR2 FYNNEI. This CDR3 region has 11 residues. As DNA, the CDR3 is TGTGCCAGCAGTGGGTACAGGGATAGGTTCTTC. It yields the protein CASSGYRDRFF. Supplemented by reference TRBV2 and TRBJ2-1, the full variable domain reads EPEVTQTPSHQVTQMGQEVILRCVPISNHLYFYWYRQILGQKVEFLVSFYNNEISEKSEIFDDQFSVERPDGSNFTLKIRSTKLEDSAMYFCASSGYRDRFFGPGTRLTVL.

This clonotype was counted a few times. The rearrangement uses TRBV19 and TRBJ1-5, with TRBD1 identical over 8 bases. The J segment lost 5 bases and the V segment lost 3 bases, leaving 6 bases of the junction unmatched. Germline-derived CDR1 and CDR2 are LNHDA and SQIVND (reference sequence). This CDR3 is built from 15 residues. DNA of the CDR3: TGTGCCAGTAGTATGTGGACAGGGCGAGATCAGCCCCAGCATTTT. It codes for CASSMWTGRDQPQHF. The full variable domain, in which reference TRBV19 and TRBJ1-5 provide the parts outside the CDR3, is DGGITQSPKYLFRKEGQNVTLSCEQNLNHDAMYWYRQDPGQGLRLIYYSQIVNDFQKGDIAEGYSVSREKKESFPLTVTSAQKNPTAFYLCASSMWTGRDQPQHFGDGTRLSIL.

This clonotype was picked up a small number of times. One base away lies a much larger clone, so this may be a sequencing read error. The CDR3 end shows no conserved phenylalanine or tryptophan, and so a read error is likely. V usage is TRBV30 and J usage is TRBJ2-3; D gene unclear. CDR3 length: 13 residues. V was clipped by 0 bases and J by 3 bases, with 7 bases between them. CDR1 is GTSNPN and CDR2 is SVGIG in the germline V gene (reference sequence). This chain's CDR3 is CAWSVETTDTQYS. CDR3 in DNA: TGTGCCTGGAGTGTAGAGACAACAGATACGCAGTATTCT.

As regards this clonotype: In this CDR3 the conserved last residue, phenylalanine or tryptophan, is missing, so a read error is likely. It is unclear where the CDR3 begins or ends on the DNA, so no DNA is shown, and the CDR3 is as TCRdb lists it. The genes are TRBV30 and TRBJ1-3; the table calls TRBD1, which could not be checked here. CDR1 is GTSNPN and CDR2 is SVGIG in the germline V gene (reference sequence). The length of the CDR3 is 15 amino acids, counting both ends. CDR3: CACQGRRTSGNTVYL.

This clonotype was detected only a few times. This may stem from a read error, because a much larger clone lies one nucleotide away. The chain employs TRBV12-3 or TRBV12-4 and TRBJ1-2, with TRBD1 as a possible D gene (5 bases). This CDR3 region has 13 residues. The CDR3: CASSPTANYGHTF. The CDR3 DNA reads as TGTGCCAGCAGTCCGACAGCTAACTATGGCCACACCTTC.

This clonotype was picked up many times. V gene TRBV2 combines with J gene TRBJ2-3; 8 bases agree with TRBD1. The V segment lost 0 bases and the J segment 4 bases; nucleotides outside the gene matches: 9. Germline CDR1 and CDR2: SNHLY and FYNNEI. The length of the CDR3 is 17 residues. Here the CDR3 reads CASSEALGDRSPDTQYF. CDR3 nucleotides: TGTGCCAGCAGTGAAGCGCTTGGGGACAGGTCCCCAGATACGCAGTATTTT.

This chain joins TRBV6-1 and TRBJ2-7; 13 positions match TRBD2. This CDR3 has 16 residues. V was pared by 5 bases and J by 4 bases, with 8 bases of the junction left unmatched. Germline V gives CDR1 MNHNS, CDR2 SASEGT. CDR3 protein: CASSQTSGRHFYEQYF. The CDR3 region has the DNA TGTGCCAGCAGTCAGACTAGCGGGAGGCACTTTTACGAGCAGTACTTC.

This clonotype was found many times. The chain has TRBV12-3 or TRBV12-4 and TRBJ1-4; tentatively, D is TRBD1 (5 bases). This CDR3 spans 13 amino acids. Trimming took off 0 bases at V and 12 bases at J, with 11 bases between the two ends. The CDR3: CASSLAPGDELFF. The CDR3 DNA sequence: TGTGCCAGCAGTTTAGCGCCTGGGGACGAACTGTTTTTT.

This clonotype was observed a handful of times. The final CDR3 position lacks the conserved phenylalanine or tryptophan, pointing to a likely read error. The V gene is TRBV5-1, the J gene TRBJ2-4, with D perhaps matching TRBD2 (6 bases). Germline CDR1 is SGHRS and CDR2 is YFSETQ. Deletions cut 0 bases from V and 0 bases from J, with 13 bases between. CDR3 length: 17 residues. For the CDR3, the DNA is TGCGCCAGCAGCTTGGCCGTGGGACTCCAAGCCAAAAACATTCAGTACTCC. Residues: CASSLAVGLQAKNIQYS.

This clonotype was recorded many times. The chain joins TRBV7-3 to TRBJ2-3; D is perhaps TRBD2 (6 bases). There are 14 residues in the CDR3. The germline V gene encodes CDR1 SGHTA and CDR2 FQGTGA. V was shortened by 0 bases and J by 4 bases, with 8 bases between the two germline ends. The CDR3 region is CASSLTAGPDTQYF. The CDR3 DNA follows: TGTGCCAGCAGCTTAACGGCGGGACCAGATACGCAGTATTTT.

This rearrangement joins TRBV6-2 or TRBV6-3 to TRBJ1-3; 7 nucleotides match TRBD1. Germline CDR1 is MNHEY and CDR2 is SVGEGT. The CDR3 consists of 13 residues. The junction had 2 bases not matched to a gene; V was cut back by 9 bases and J by 0 bases. CDR3 loop: CASRDSSGNTIYF. As DNA, the CDR3 is TGTGCCAGTCGGGACAGCTCTGGAAACACCATATATTTT.

The rearrangement uses TRBV12-3 or TRBV12-4 and TRBJ1-2; 7 nucleotides line up with TRBD1. V dropped 6 bases and J dropped 4; count of bases not matched to a gene: 5. The CDR3 totals 13 residues. CDR3: CASRTGVAYGYTF. Written as DNA, the CDR3 is TGTGCCAGCAGAACAGGGGTTGCCTATGGCTACACCTTC.

This chain uses TRBV20-1 with TRBJ1-1, with TRBD1 matching over 7 bases. CDR3 length: 14 amino acids. In germline, CDR1 is DFQATT, CDR2 SNEGSKA (reference sequence). V gave up 2 bases and J gave up 5 bases; unmatched junction bases: 8. The chain's CDR3 is CSARSRGLWTEAFF. The CDR3 bases are TGCAGTGCTAGAAGTAGGGGGCTTTGGACTGAAGCTTTCTTT.

J is TRBJ1-2 and V is TRBV19, with D possibly TRBD1 on 5 matching bases. The CDR3 covers 13 residues. Germline V gives CDR1 LNHDA, CDR2 SQIVND (reference sequence). V was shortened by 5 bases and J by 2 bases, with 9 bases between the two germline ends. CDR3 sequence reads: CASSFDSNYGYTF. The CDR3 region has the DNA TGTGCCAGTAGTTTTGACAGCAACTATGGCTACACCTTC.

The rearrangement uses TRBV5-8 and TRBJ1-2; TRBD1 matches 9 bases. CDR1 and CDR2 from the germline V gene are SGHTS and YDEGEE. The CDR3 runs 14 residues. After removal of 2 bases from V and 5 bases from J, the junction contained 4 bases not matched to a gene. CDR3 residues: CASSLNRGLYGYTF. CDR3 sequence (DNA): TGTGCCAGCAGCTTAAACAGGGGGCTGTATGGCTACACCTTC.

This rearrangement joins TRBV30 to TRBJ1-1; D remains unclear. V was clipped by 2 bases and J by 8 bases, with 15 bases between them. Germline CDR1 GTSNPN, CDR2 SVGIG (reference sequence). The CDR3 totals 13 residues. CDR3 bases: TGTGCCTGGAGTCCTGAGGCGGGATTAGAAGCTTTCTTT. Translating gives CAWSPEAGLEAFF.

The rearrangement links TRBV7-8 to TRBJ1-1; 7 bases fit TRBD1. The J segment lost 1 base and the V segment lost 6 bases, leaving 2 bases of the junction unmatched. This CDR3 spans 13 amino acids. From germline, CDR1 is SGHVS and CDR2 FQNEAQ. The CDR3 DNA reads as TGTGCCAGCAGAAGACAGGGGAACACTGAAGCTTTCTTT. It specifies CASRRQGNTEAFF. The variable domain in full, with the rest retrieved from reference TRBV7-8 and TRBJ1-1, is GAGVSQSPRYKVAKRGQDVALRCDPISGHVSLFWYQQALGQGPEFLTYFQNEAQLDKSGLPSDRFFAERPEGSVSTLKIQRTQQEDSAVYLCASRRQGNTEAFFGQGTRLTVV.

The table lists this clonotype with many counts. The chain is built from TRBV9 and TRBJ2-7; the D gene is possibly TRBD1 (6 bases). The CDR3 is 14 amino acids. The germline gives CDR1 SGDLS, CDR2 YYNGEE. V lost 0 bases and J 3 bases, leaving 10 bases between the germline ends. In nucleotides, the CDR3 is TGTGCCAGCAGCGTAGGAGGGGACAACTACGAGCAGTACTTC. This sequence encodes CASSVGGDNYEQYF. Filled out from reference TRBV9 and TRBJ2-7, the complete variable domain reads DSGVTQTPKHLITATGQRVTLRCSPRSGDLSVYWYQQSLDQGLQFLIQYYNGEERAKGNILERFSAQQFPDLHSELNLSSLELGDSALYFCASSVGGDNYEQYFGPGTRLTVT.

Ten or more counts support this clonotype. The chain uses TRBV28 and TRBJ2-7; possible D gene TRBD2, 7 bases. This CDR3 is 14 amino acids long. V was trimmed by 6 bases and J by 2 bases, leaving 14 bases between them. Germline lookup yields CDR1 MDHEN and CDR2 SYDVKM. The DNA of the CDR3 is TGTGCCAGCAGGGGGGGGCTAGCAGCCTACGAGCAGTACTTC. This translates into CASRGGLAAYEQYF.

This chain connects TRBV5-8 to TRBJ2-7; TRBD2 aligns across 7 bases. The germline CDR1 and CDR2 sequences are SGHTS and YDEGEE. J gave up 4 bases and V 4 bases, and 14 bases lay outside the gene matches. The CDR3 sequence is 16 residues long. The DNA for the CDR3 is TGTGCCAGCAGCCCACCTTATGCGGGACTAAAGTACGAGCAGTACTTC. Protein sequence: CASSPPYAGLKYEQYF.